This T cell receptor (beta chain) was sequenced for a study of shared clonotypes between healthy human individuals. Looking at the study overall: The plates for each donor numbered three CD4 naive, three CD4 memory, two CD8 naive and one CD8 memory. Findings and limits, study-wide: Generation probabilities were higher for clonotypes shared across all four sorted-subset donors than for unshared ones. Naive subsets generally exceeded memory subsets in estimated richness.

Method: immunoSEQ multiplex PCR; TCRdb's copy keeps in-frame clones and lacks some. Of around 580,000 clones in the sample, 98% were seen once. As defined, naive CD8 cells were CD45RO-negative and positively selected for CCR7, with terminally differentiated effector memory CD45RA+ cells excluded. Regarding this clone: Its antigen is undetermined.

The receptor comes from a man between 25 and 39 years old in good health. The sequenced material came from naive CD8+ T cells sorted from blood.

CDR3 in DNA: TGCGCCAGCAGCCCGCGTCTGGAGGGGTCCGGGGAGCTGTTTTTT. Protein sequence: CASSPRLEGSGELFF. The V gene is TRBV5-1, the J gene TRBJ2-2; TRBD2 might be the D (6 bases). The V end was cut by 4 bases, the J end by 6 bases, with 16 bases between. The CDR3 sequence is 15 residues long. Germline loops: CDR1 SGHRS, CDR2 YFSETQ.